Listed below are T cell receptor beta chains from one sample, sequenced in a study of cytomegalovirus exposure and HLA in healthy donors. The data were produced by immunoSEQ multiplex PCR, yet TCRdb's version contains in-frame clones alone and is incomplete. The sample lists more than 95,000 clones; approximately 86% were seen once. Sample: PBMCs. Receptor source: a man between 18 and 29 years old in good health and CMV-seronegative. Each CDR3 is given with its conserved first and last residue. A D gene is named only where the DNA matches it firmly. Clone size is shown for a subset of rows, as once, few, many or a class of expanded clone.

d_call j_call v_call clone_size cdr3_nt cdr3_aa
. TRBJ2-1 TRBV7-2 . TGTGCCAGCAGCCGCCACGGGGGAGGGGGGAATGAGCAGTTCTTC CASSRHGGGGNEQFF
. TRBJ1-2 TRBV6-5 . TGTGCCAGCAGTACCCGGTCGGGGGAGGGGGATGGCTACACCTTC CASSTRSGEGDGYTF
. TRBJ2-7 TRBV19 . TGTGCCAGTAGCACCTCACGGGACGAGCAGTACTTC CASSTSRDEQYF
. TRBJ2-7 TRBV13 . TGTGCCAGCAGCTCGGTACGGACTACAACTACGGTCAAGCAGTACTTC CASSSVRTTTTVKQYF
TRBD1 TRBJ2-1 TRBV2 few TGTGCCAGCAGACGAACAGGGGGCAATGACAATGAGCAGTTCTTC CASRRTGGNDNEQFF
TRBD2 TRBJ2-7 TRBV5-4 . TGTGCCAGCAGCTTCTTGGGCGGGAGCTCCTACGAGCAGTACTTC CASSFLGGSSYEQYF
TRBD1 TRBJ1-1 TRBV5-1 . TGCGCCAGCAGGTCCGGGACAGGGAACACTGAAGCTTTCTTT CASRSGTGNTEAFF
TRBD2 TRBJ2-7 TRBV4-1 few TGCGCCAGCAGCCCGCTAGCGGGAGGGCCTCATGAGCAGTACTTC CASSPLAGGPHEQYF
. TRBJ2-3 TRBV5-4 . TGTGCCAGCAGCCAGCTAGCTCATAGCACAGATACGCAGTATTTT CASSQLAHSTDTQYF
TRBD1 TRBJ2-7 TRBV7-3 . TGTGCCAGCAGCGCGTTGACAGGGGCTACCTACGAGCAGTACTTC CASSALTGATYEQYF
. TRBJ1-4 TRBV10-3 few TGTGCCATCGGGGTAGAAACCGACAGTAATGAAAAACTGTTTTTT CAIGVETDSNEKLFF
TRBD2 TRBJ2-3 TRBV13 . TGTGCCAGCAGCTTAAGGGGCACTAGCGGGAGAGATACGCAGTATTTT CASSLRGTSGRDTQYF
. TRBJ2-7 TRBV28 . TGTGCCAGCAATACCCACGGAGGGGGCGCGAACGAGCAGTACTTC CASNTHGGGANEQYF